This TCR beta chain was profiled in a study of control samples from healthy donors and cancer patients (dated by TCRdb to the early 2020s). Of note for this clone: Its antigen is still unknown. Base qualities were left out, and no much larger clone turns up one base away.

The library came from the immunoSEQ multiplex PCR assay. TCRdb retrieved this table from immuneACCESS and kept in-frame rearrangements only. Not all clones are present; in checked studies, unresolved V genes account for under half, and no reason is known for the remainder. In all, the sample holds 100,000 to 150,000 clones, and around 90% of those were seen once. The biggest ten clones account for around 2.5% of the sample. V is cut back by 5 bases and J by 0 bases, with 10 bases in the junction unmatched. Measured from the cysteine to the phenylalanine, the CDR3 is 17 residues long. This entry keeps only the CDR3 DNA: 51 bases, framed from base 1. Sequences SGHVS (CDR1) and FQNEAQ (CDR2) are obtained from the germline V gene.

The clonotype was recovered from a man younger than 35 in good health. The V and J segments used are TRBV7-8 and TRBJ1-5, with TRBD1 identical over 7 junction bases. The sequencing sample was made of blood. The CDR3 corresponds to CASSPGGRGLSNQPQHF. The DNA sequence is given as TGTGCCAGCAGCCCCGGGGGGAGGGGGCTTAGCAATCAGCCCCAGCATTTT.